This T cell receptor beta chain is drawn from a study of T cells after yellow fever vaccination. Conversion of TCR transcripts into cDNA relied on 5'RACE template switching, which added a universal primer site and UMIs. MiXCR, run by TCRdb on the 5' RACE reads, gives a single entry per CDR3 protein. Of 310,000 or so distinct CDR3 sequences listed, around 6.8% were seen once; the top ten hold about 18%. Germline lookup yields CDR1 MNHEY and CDR2 SVGEGT. V gave up 5 bases and J gave up 2 bases, with 16 bases separating them. CDR3 length: 15 residues. The table lists this clonotype with a few counts. The chain joins TRBV6-2 or TRBV6-3 to TRBJ2-7, with D possibly matching TRBD2 (5 bases). This receptor was taken from a man in his late teens or twenties who received the YFV17D yellow fever vaccine. The specimen comprised PBMCs, sampled about 41 days after the first yellow fever vaccination. CDR3 sequence: CASSLLDGPTYEQYF. As DNA, the CDR3 is TGTGCCAGCAGTCTACTAGATGGGCCTACCTACGAGCAGTACTTC.